These 10 T cell receptor beta chains came from one sample sequenced in a study of Ad26.COV2.S vaccination and SARS-CoV-2 variants. Sequencing used immunoSEQ multiplex PCR; TCRdb keeps in-frame clones, though not all of them. The sample holds around 300,000 clones, roughly nine tenths seen once. As to treatment: around 19 received Ad26.COV2.S at low or high dose, single or two shots; about 5 received placebo; per-sample allocation not given. Material that was analyzed had been drawn on day 63 after the first vaccine or placebo injection. The specimen comprised peripheral blood, sampled in a trial of Ad26.COV2.S vaccine versus placebo. These receptors were obtained from a person between 18 and 59 years old who received the Ad26.COV2.S COVID-19 vaccine or a placebo.

The rearrangement uses TRBV5-1 and TRBJ1-1; D gene ambiguous. The CDR3 has 13 residues. V was trimmed by 3 bases and J by 0 bases, leaving 6 bases between them. CDR1 and CDR2 (germline): SGHRS, YFSETQ. The CDR3 region is CASSWEVNTEAFF. CDR3 nucleotides: TGCGCCAGCAGCTGGGAGGTGAACACTGAAGCTTTCTTT.

V gene TRBV6-5 combines with J gene TRBJ2-1; 9 bases fit TRBD1. Trimming cost V 10 bases and J 7 bases; bases outside gene matches: 8. The CDR3 extends over 13 amino acids. Germline CDR1 and CDR2: MNHEY and SVGAGI. CDR3 in DNA: TGTGCCACCAGACAGGGGGGATCGAATGAGCAGTTCTTC. The encoded protein is CATRQGGSNEQFF.

The chain has TRBV7-7 and TRBJ2-3; D could derive from TRBD1 or TRBD2 (5 bases each). The germline V gene encodes CDR1 SSHAT and CDR2 FNYEAQ (reference sequence). This CDR3 region has 16 residues. V was cut by 5 bases and J by 1 base, with 16 bases left in between. Here the CDR3 DNA reads TGTGCCAGCAGCCGAGGGGTTCTTCGGGGCACAGATACGCAGTATTTT. Translating gives CASSRGVLRGTDTQYF.

The J gene is TRBJ1-1, the V gene TRBV6-1; 9 bases line up with TRBD1. Unmatched junction bases numbered 10, after V lost 4 bases and J lost 4 bases. The CDR3 has 16 residues. CDR1 and CDR2 (germline): MNHNS, SASEGT. The CDR3 sequence is CASSALWTGVVTEAFF. CDR3 nucleotides: TGTGCCAGCAGTGCTCTTTGGACAGGGGTGGTCACTGAAGCTTTCTTT.

The V and J genes are TRBV27 and TRBJ1-2; D call uncertain. The germline gives CDR1 MNHEY, CDR2 SMNVEV (reference sequence). CDR3 length: 12 residues. With 9 bases removed from V and 2 bases from J, the gap between germline ends came to 10 bases. CDR3 in amino acids: CARIRQNYGYTF. The CDR3, as DNA: TGTGCCAGAATACGGCAGAACTATGGCTACACCTTC.

V usage is TRBV10-3 and J usage is TRBJ1-2; D possibly corresponds to TRBD1 (6 bases). V was trimmed by 8 bases and J by 6 bases, leaving 13 bases between them. This CDR3 region has 12 residues. Germline lookup yields CDR1 ENHRY and CDR2 SYGVKD. In DNA form, the CDR3 reads TGTGCCATCGGGGGGGGCGCGGATGGCTACACCTTC. Amino acids: CAIGGGADGYTF.

CDR3 loop: CASRGQGSPYEQYV. The CDR3 DNA is TGTGCCAGCAGGGGACAGGGGTCACCCTACGAGCAGTACGTC. The chain carries TRBV28 and TRBJ2-7; 10 nucleotides line up with TRBD1. The CDR3 is 14 residues long. Germline V gene data show CDR1 as MDHEN and CDR2 as SYDVKM. After removal of 6 bases from V and 2 bases from J, the junction contained 4 bases not matched to a gene.

This rearrangement joins TRBV4-3 to TRBJ1-2; D might be TRBD1 (5 bases). Trimming removed 4 bases from V and 3 bases from J, with 15 bases in between. The CDR3 is made up of 15 amino acids. Germline CDR1 is LGHNA and CDR2 is YSLEER. The CDR3 DNA sequence: TGCGCCAGCAGCCCCACGAGCGGGGGATACTATGGCTACACCTTC. Amino acid sequence: CASSPTSGGYYGYTF.

J is TRBJ2-5 and V is TRBV18; 9 nucleotides agree with TRBD1. The CDR3 contains 16 residues. The germline gives CDR1 KGHSH, CDR2 LQKENI. The J segment lost 5 bases and the V segment lost 3 bases, leaving 10 bases of the junction unmatched. The CDR3 loop reads CASSPRNGQGMETQYF. The CDR3 bases are TGTGCCAGCTCACCTAGAAACGGACAGGGGATGGAGACCCAGTACTTC.

V usage is TRBV5-6 and J usage is TRBJ1-1; D is perhaps TRBD1 (5 bases). CDR3 length: 12 amino acids. Trimming took 1 base from V and 10 from J, leaving 11 bases between them. Per the germline V gene, CDR1 is SGHDT and CDR2 is YYEEEE. Written as DNA, the CDR3 is TGTGCCAGCAGCTTGAGGGCAGGGAGAGCTTTCTTT. Translation: CASSLRAGRAFF.